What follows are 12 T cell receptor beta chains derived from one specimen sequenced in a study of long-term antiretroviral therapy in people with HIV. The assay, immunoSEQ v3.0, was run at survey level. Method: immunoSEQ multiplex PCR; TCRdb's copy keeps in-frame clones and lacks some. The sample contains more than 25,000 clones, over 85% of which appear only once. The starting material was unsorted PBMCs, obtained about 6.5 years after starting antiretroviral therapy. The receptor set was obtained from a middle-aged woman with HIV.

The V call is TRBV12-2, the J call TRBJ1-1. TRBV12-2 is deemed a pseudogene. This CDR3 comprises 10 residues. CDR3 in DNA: TGTGCAAGTCGCTTAATTCTGGCTTTCTTT. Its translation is CASRLILAFF.

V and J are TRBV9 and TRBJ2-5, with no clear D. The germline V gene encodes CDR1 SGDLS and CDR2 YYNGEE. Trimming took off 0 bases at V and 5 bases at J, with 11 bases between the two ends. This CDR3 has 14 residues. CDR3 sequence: CASSVGTARETQYF. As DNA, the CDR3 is TGTGCCAGCAGCGTAGGGACCGCGAGGGAGACCCAGTACTTC.

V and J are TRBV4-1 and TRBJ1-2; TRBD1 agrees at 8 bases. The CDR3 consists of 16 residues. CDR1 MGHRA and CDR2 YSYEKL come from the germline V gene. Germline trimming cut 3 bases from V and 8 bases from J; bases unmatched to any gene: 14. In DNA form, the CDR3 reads TGCGCCAGCAGCCATGACTTTACAGGGGGTTCGGGAGGCTACACCTTC. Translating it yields CASSHDFTGGSGGYTF.

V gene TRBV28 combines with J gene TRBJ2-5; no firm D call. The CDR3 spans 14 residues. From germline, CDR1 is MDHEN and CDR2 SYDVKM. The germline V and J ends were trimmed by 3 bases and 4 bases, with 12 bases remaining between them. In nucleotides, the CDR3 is TGTGCCAGCAGTTTCCAACTCCAGCCAGAGACCCAGTACTTC. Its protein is CASSFQLQPETQYF.

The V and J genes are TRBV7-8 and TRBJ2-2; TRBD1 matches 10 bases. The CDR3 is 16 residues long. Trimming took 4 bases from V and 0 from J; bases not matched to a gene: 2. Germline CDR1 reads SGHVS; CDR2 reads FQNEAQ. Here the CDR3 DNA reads TGTGCCAGCAGCTCGACAGGGGGCACGAACACCGGGGAGCTGTTTTTT. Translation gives CASSSTGGTNTGELFF.

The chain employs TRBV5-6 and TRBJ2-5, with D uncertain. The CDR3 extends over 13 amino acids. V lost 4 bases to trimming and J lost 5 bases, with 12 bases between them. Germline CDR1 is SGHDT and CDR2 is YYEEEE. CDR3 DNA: TGTGCCAGCAGCCCCTGGGTTGCGGAGACCCAGTACTTC. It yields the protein CASSPWVAETQYF. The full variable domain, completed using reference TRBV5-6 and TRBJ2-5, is DAGVTQSPTHLIKTRGQQVTLRCSPKSGHDTVSWYQQALGQGPQFIFQYYEEEERQRGNFPDRFSGHQFPNYSSELNVNALLLGDSALYLCASSPWVAETQYFGPGTRLLVL.

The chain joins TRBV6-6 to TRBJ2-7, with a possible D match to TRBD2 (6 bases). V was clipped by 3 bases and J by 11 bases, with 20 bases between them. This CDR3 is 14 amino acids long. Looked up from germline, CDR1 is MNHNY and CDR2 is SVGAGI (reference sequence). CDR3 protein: CASSYRTEGGVEYF. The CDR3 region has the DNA TGTGCCAGCAGTTATCGGACGGAGGGTGGAGTGGAGTACTTC.

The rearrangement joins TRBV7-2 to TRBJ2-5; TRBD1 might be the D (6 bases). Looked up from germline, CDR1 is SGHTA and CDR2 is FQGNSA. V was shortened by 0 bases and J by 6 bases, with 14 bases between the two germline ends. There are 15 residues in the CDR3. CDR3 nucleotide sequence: TGTGCCAGCAGCTTAGCGCCTCAGGGGATGAAGACCCAGTACTTC. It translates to CASSLAPQGMKTQYF.

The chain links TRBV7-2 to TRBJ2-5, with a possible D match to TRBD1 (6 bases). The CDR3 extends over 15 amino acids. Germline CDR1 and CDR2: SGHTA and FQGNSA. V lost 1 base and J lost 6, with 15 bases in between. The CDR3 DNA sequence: TGTGCCAGCAGCTTAGACCAGGGGTGGGTGAAGACCCAGTACTTC. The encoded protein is CASSLDQGWVKTQYF. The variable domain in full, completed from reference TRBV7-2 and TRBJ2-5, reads GAGVSQSPSNKVTEKGKDVELRCDPISGHTALYWYRQSLGQGLEFLIYFQGNSAPDKSGLPSDRFSAERTGGSVSTLTIQRTQQEDSAVYLCASSLDQGWVKTQYFGPGTRLLVL.

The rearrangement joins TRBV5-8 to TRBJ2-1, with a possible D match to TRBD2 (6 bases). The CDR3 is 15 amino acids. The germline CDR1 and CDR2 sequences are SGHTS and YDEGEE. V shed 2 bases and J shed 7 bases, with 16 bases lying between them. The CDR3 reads CASSFGTRALNEQFF. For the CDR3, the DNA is TGTGCCAGCAGCTTCGGGACTCGGGCCTTGAATGAGCAGTTCTTC.

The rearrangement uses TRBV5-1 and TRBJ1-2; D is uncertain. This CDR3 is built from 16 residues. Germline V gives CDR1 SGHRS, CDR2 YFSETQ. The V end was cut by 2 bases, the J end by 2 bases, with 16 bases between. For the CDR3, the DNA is TGCGCCAGCAGCTTTTCGGCCAGCCCGTACAACTATGGCTACACCTTC. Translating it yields CASSFSASPYNYGYTF. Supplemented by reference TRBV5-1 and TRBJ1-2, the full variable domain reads KAGVTQTPRYLIKTRGQQVTLSCSPISGHRSVSWYQQTPGQGLQFLFEYFSETQRNKGNFPGRFSGRQFSNSRSEMNVSTLELGDSALYLCASSFSASPYNYGYTFGSGTRLTVV.

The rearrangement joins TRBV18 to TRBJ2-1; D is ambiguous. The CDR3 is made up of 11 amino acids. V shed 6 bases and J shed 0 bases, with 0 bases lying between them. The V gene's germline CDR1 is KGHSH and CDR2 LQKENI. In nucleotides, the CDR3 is TGTGCCAGCTCCTCCTACAATGAGCAGTTCTTC. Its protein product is CASSSYNEQFF.